This T cell receptor (beta chain) emerged from a study of circulating and synovial CD4+ cells in juvenile arthritis. The germline V gene encodes CDR1 KGHSH and CDR2 LQKENI. The CDR3 spans 14 residues. The germline V and J ends were trimmed by 2 bases and 4 bases, with 12 bases remaining between them. The data were produced by immunoSEQ multiplex PCR, yet TCRdb's version contains in-frame clones alone and is incomplete. The sample holds fewer than 35,000 clones, just under 95% seen once. What was sequenced was CD4+ T cells from blood. This receptor was taken from a human donor with juvenile idiopathic arthritis. V and J are TRBV18 and TRBJ2-7; possibly TRBD1 for D (5 bases). CDR3 in amino acids: CASSPEARDYEQYF. The CDR3 nucleotides read TGTGCCAGCTCACCAGAGGCCAGGGATTACGAGCAGTACTTC.